The TCR beta chain under discussion was sequenced for a study of shared clonotypes between healthy human individuals. Study observations and caveats: Non-shared clonotypes showed lower generation probabilities than clonotypes common to all four donors. Naive subsets generally exceeded memory subsets in estimated richness.

Concerning this clone itself: What it binds is not known.

Deep-level running was used for the assay. Several immunoSEQ 96-well plates shared each subset's DNA, each plate a replicate. Sequenced by immunoSEQ multiplex PCR; TCRdb stores in-frame clones only, minus some. The repertoire consists of hundreds of thousands of clones, with around 97% occurring once and the leading ten covering approximately 0.057%. The CDR3 loop spans 13 amino acids. V was pared by 1 base and J by 1 base, with 4 bases between. Germline V CDR1 and CDR2: SGHAT, FQNNGV. Specimen: naive CD4+ T cells sorted from blood. The subset is: CD45RA+ positively selected. This clonotype originated in a woman aged 30 to 39 in good health. The V gene is TRBV11-2, the J gene TRBJ2-5; D is uncertain. CDR3 DNA: TGTGCCAGCAGCTTAGGGACCCAAGAGACCCAGTACTTC. This codes for CASSLGTQETQYF.